These T cell receptor beta chains were read from a single sample in a study of CD8 T cells in ankylosing spondylitis. TCRdb recomputed calls from the 5' RACE reads with MiXCR, one row per CDR3 protein. The sample records 650,000 to 800,000 distinct CDR3 sequences, around 19% being singletons. Sample: blood, either unsorted or a sorted T cell fraction (not recorded which). These receptor sequences come from a male donor with ankylosing spondylitis. Both conserved end residues are part of each CDR3. D genes are given only for firm matches. The size field is filled for only some rows; it gives once, few, many or a size class.

V gene,D gene,J gene,clone size,CDR3 protein,CDR3 DNA
TRBV6-1,TRBD1,TRBJ2-1,-,CASSEAAGGIVGEGYNEQFF,TGTGCCAGCAGTGAAGCTGCAGGGGGTATCGTGGGAGAGGGGTACAATGAGCAGTTCTTC
TRBV29-1,-,TRBJ2-7,few,CSVEGLGSYEQYF,TGCAGCGTTGAGGGGCTAGGCTCCTACGAGCAGTACTTC
TRBV29-1,-,TRBJ2-5,many,CSVDSVQETQYF,TGCAGCGTTGACAGCGTACAAGAGACCCAGTACTTC
TRBV7-9,-,TRBJ2-7,-,CASSSFRPGAYEQYF,TGTGCCAGCAGCAGTTTCCGACCAGGGGCCTACGAGCAGTACTTC
TRBV12-3/TRBV12-4,-,TRBJ2-5,-,CASSFGSPNVVNF,TGTGCCAGCAGTTTTGGCAGTCCCAATGTCGTGAACTTC
TRBV14,-,TRBJ2-5,few,CASSQGFKETQYF,TGTGCCAGCAGCCAAGGCTTCAAAGAGACCCAGTACTTC
TRBV20-1,-,TRBJ2-1,-,CSAGSTVVTYNEQFF,TGCAGTGCTGGCTCGACAGTGGTGACCTACAATGAGCAGTTCTTC
TRBV7-9,-,TRBJ2-7,many,CASSLGPGEQYF,TGTGCCAGCAGCTTAGGGCCAGGGGAGCAGTACTTC
TRBV20-1,-,TRBJ2-5,-,CSAREGWRSEQETQYF,TGCAGTGCTAGAGAGGGTTGGCGGTCGGAACAAGAGACCCAGTACTTC
TRBV14,-,TRBJ1-1,few,CASSPRQLLTEAFF,TGTGCCAGCAGCCCCCGACAGCTGCTGACTGAAGCTTTCTTT